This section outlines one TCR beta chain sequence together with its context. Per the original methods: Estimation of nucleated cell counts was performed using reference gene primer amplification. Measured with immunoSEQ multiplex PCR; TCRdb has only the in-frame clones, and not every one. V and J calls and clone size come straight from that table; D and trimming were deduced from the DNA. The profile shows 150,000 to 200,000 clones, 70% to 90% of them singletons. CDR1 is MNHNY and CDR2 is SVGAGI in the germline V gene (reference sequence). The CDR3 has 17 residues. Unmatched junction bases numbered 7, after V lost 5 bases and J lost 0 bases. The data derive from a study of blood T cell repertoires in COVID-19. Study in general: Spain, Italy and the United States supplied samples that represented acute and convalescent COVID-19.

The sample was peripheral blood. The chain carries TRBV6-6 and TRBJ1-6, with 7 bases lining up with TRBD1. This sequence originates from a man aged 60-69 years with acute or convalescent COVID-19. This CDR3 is CASSQAGGSSYNSPLHF. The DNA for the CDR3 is TGTGCCAGCAGTCAGGCAGGGGGAAGCTCCTATAATTCACCCCTCCACTTT.